The TCR beta chain under discussion was sequenced for a study of shared clonotypes between healthy human individuals. Assay: immunoSEQ multiplex PCR; the TCRdb copy retains only in-frame clones and omits some. The table records some 2.3 million clones, 85% to 95% of them present only once. The specimen was naive CD4+ T cells from PBMCs. Subset here: CD45RA+ positively selected. The sequence was collected from a young man in good health. Some clones in this sample may be carry-over from other donors' samples.

For the CDR3, the DNA is TGTGCCAGCAGCTGGACAGGGGGCTACAGCGGGGAGCTGTTTTTT. This translates into CASSWTGGYSGELFF. This sequence joins TRBV11-2 and TRBJ2-2, with TRBD1 matching 11 bases. The V gene's germline CDR1 is SGHAT and CDR2 FQNNGV. This CDR3 is built from 15 residues. J lost 7 bases, V lost 4 bases, and 5 bases had no gene match.